The 15 T cell receptor beta chains below were found in one sample sequenced in a study of monozygotic twins with inflammatory bowel disease. After re-calling the 5' RACE reads, TCRdb lists one entry per CDR3 protein, DNA absent. The table lists about 330,000 distinct CDR3 sequences, with approximately 2% in the top ten. Material for sequencing was blood. These receptors came from a human donor with ulcerative colitis or Crohn's disease, or a healthy co-twin of an affected twin (not recorded which).

The V gene is TRBV7-3, the J gene TRBJ1-1. CDR3 length: 13 residues. Per the germline V gene, CDR1 is SGHTA and CDR2 is FQGTGA. The CDR3 sequence is CASSLTVGTEAFF.

J is TRBJ1-1 and V is TRBV28; as DNA is missing, the TRBD1 call by TCRdb cannot be tested. This CDR3 contains 15 residues. Germline V gene lookup returns CDR1 MDHEN and CDR2 SYDVKM. CDR3 residues: CASSPTRQGDTEAFF.

V and J are TRBV5-1 and TRBJ2-1. CDR3 length equals 16 residues. Germline CDR1 SGHRS, CDR2 YFSETQ. This chain's CDR3 is CASSFQNTNSYNEQFF.

This rearrangement joins TRBV28 to TRBJ1-6; the TRBD1 assignment by TCRdb is unverifiable without DNA. Germline lookup yields CDR1 MDHEN and CDR2 SYDVKM. The CDR3 length is 16 residues. The chain's CDR3 is CASNAGGTGGKSPLHF. The variable domain in full, with the rest retrieved from reference TRBV28 and TRBJ1-6, is DVKVTQSSRYLVKRTGEKVFLECVQDMDHENMFWYRQDPGLGLRLIYFSYDVKMKEKGDIPEGYSVSREKKERFSLILESASTNQTSMYLCASNAGGTGGKSPLHFGNGTRLTVT.

The rearrangement joins TRBV20-1 to TRBJ2-5; TCRdb outputs TRBD2, but without DNA this stays unchecked. Germline V gives CDR1 DFQATT, CDR2 SNEGSKA (reference sequence). This CDR3 has 11 amino acids. CDR3 amino acids: CSGLSSGTQYF.

The chain is built from TRBV29-1 and TRBJ2-2; the D call from TCRdb, TRBD1, cannot be confirmed without DNA. The CDR3 length is 14 residues. In germline, CDR1 is SQVTM, CDR2 ANQGSEA. CDR3 sequence reads: CSALIGGNGGELFF.

The chain joins TRBV6-1 to TRBJ1-6; lacking DNA, the TRBD1 call made by TCRdb goes unchecked. This CDR3 has 15 residues. CDR1 and CDR2 (germline): MNHNS, SASEGT. Here the CDR3 reads CASRGSRSYNSPLHF.

The rearrangement joins TRBV10-3 to TRBJ2-5; TCRdb's D call, TRBD1, is unchecked because there is no DNA. Germline assignment: CDR1 ENHRY and CDR2 SYGVKD. This CDR3 spans 15 amino acids. The CDR3 region is CAISEQGAVRETQYF.

The chain joins TRBV7-9 to TRBJ1-2; TCRdb lists TRBD1, though no DNA is available to test this call. This CDR3 spans 15 amino acids. Germline lookup yields CDR1 SEHNR and CDR2 FQNEAQ (reference sequence). CDR3 in amino acids: CASSPPPGAVYGYTF.

The chain uses TRBV12-3 or TRBV12-4 and TRBJ1-1. The CDR3 is 13 residues long. The CDR3 here is CASSLFLGTEAFF.

The chain recombines TRBV20-1 with TRBJ1-2; checking the TCRdb D call of TRBD1 is not possible without DNA. Germline V gives CDR1 DFQATT, CDR2 SNEGSKA (reference sequence). CDR3 length equals 12 residues. The CDR3 is CSAIAGSSGYTF.

CDR3 amino acids: CASSFGTNLRVQETQYF. V usage is TRBV7-8 and J usage is TRBJ2-5; checking the TCRdb D call of TRBD1 is not possible without DNA. Germline values: CDR1 SGHVS, CDR2 FQNEAQ. This CDR3 spans 17 amino acids.

The CDR3 is CASSLDRGRGYTF. The chain joins TRBV12-3 or TRBV12-4 to TRBJ1-2; absent DNA, TCRdb's TRBD1 call cannot be checked. This CDR3 spans 13 amino acids.

The gene calls are TRBV20-1 and TRBJ1-6; with no DNA, the TCRdb D assignment of TRBD1 cannot be verified. This CDR3 has 13 amino acids. The germline gives CDR1 DFQATT, CDR2 SNEGSKA (reference sequence). This CDR3 reads CSAKGQADSPLHF.

This CDR3 reads CATRPRQGRPNTGELFF. The chain uses TRBV24-1 and TRBJ2-2; TCRdb's D call of TRBD1 is untestable without DNA. The CDR3 consists of 17 residues. Germline lookup yields CDR1 KGHDR and CDR2 SFDVKD.